Each of the 30 T cell receptor beta chains below was sequenced from the same sample in a study of blood T cell repertoires in COVID-19. Here immunoSEQ multiplex PCR was the method, and the copy in TCRdb shows in-frame clones only, minus some. The table records about 280,000 clones, approximately 85% of them present only once. Sequenced: peripheral blood. The receptor source for this set is a man aged 50-59 years with active or convalescent COVID-19.

This clone was observed a single time. The V call is TRBV30, the J call TRBJ2-3; D uncertain. Trimming removed 0 bases at V and 6 bases at J, with 10 bases between. The CDR3 is made up of 13 amino acids. The germline gives CDR1 GTSNPN, CDR2 SVGIG (reference sequence). CDR3 sequence (DNA): TGTGCCTGGAGTGTACGAGTTGTCGATACGCAGTATTTT. Translated: CAWSVRVVDTQYF.

The chain carries TRBV5-1 and TRBJ1-2, with D possibly matching TRBD1 (6 bases). Germline assignment: CDR1 SGHRS and CDR2 YFSETQ. The CDR3 covers 14 residues. V lost 1 base and J 3 bases, leaving 10 bases between the germline ends. This CDR3 is CASSLNRADYGYTF. As DNA, the CDR3 is TGCGCCAGCAGCTTGAACAGGGCGGACTATGGCTACACCTTC.

The gene calls are TRBV6-2 or TRBV6-3 and TRBJ2-3; 11 bases align to TRBD2. The CDR3 sequence is 17 residues long. With V trimmed by 6 bases and J by 4 bases, 12 bases remained unmatched. Germline V gives CDR1 MNHEY, CDR2 SVGEGT. CDR3 sequence: CASSSGTSGRGSDTQYF. The CDR3 DNA reads as TGTGCCAGCAGCTCAGGAACTAGCGGGAGAGGGTCAGATACGCAGTATTTT.

The J gene is TRBJ2-6, the V gene TRBV27; weak D call: TRBD1 (5 bases). This CDR3 has 17 amino acids. V lost 2 bases to trimming and J lost 4 bases, with 15 bases between them. Looked up from germline, CDR1 is MNHEY and CDR2 is SMNVEV (reference sequence). Written as DNA, the CDR3 is TGTGCCAGCAGTTTAGGCGCTCAAGGGGCCGGGGCCAACGTCCTGACTTTC. Its protein is CASSLGAQGAGANVLTF.

The rearrangement joins TRBV3-1 (or the pseudogene TRBV3-2) to TRBJ2-5, with 7 bases fitting TRBD2. Per the germline V gene, CDR1 is LGHDT and CDR2 is YNNKEL (reference sequence). The CDR3 loop spans 13 amino acids. V lost 9 bases and J lost 4; bases outside the gene matches: 8. CDR3 sequence (DNA): TGTGCCAGTGGGGGGGGACCTGGAGAGACCCAGTACTTC. This gives the protein CASGGGPGETQYF.

This clone was recorded only once. The chain couples TRBV19 to TRBJ2-7; 12 bases match TRBD2. This CDR3 is 15 amino acids long. The germline gives CDR1 LNHDA, CDR2 SQIVND (reference sequence). V lost 3 bases, J lost 2 bases, and 2 bases stayed unmatched. Here the CDR3 reads CASSIGLAGPYEQYF. Written as DNA, the CDR3 is TGTGCCAGTAGTATCGGACTAGCGGGACCCTACGAGCAGTACTTC.

This clone has only a few counts. The chain combines TRBV6-6 with TRBJ1-1, with D unclear. Trimming removed 6 bases from V and 1 base from J, with 12 bases in between. CDR3 length equals 14 residues. CDR1 and CDR2 from the germline V gene are MNHNY and SVGAGI (reference sequence). CDR3 in DNA: TGTGCCAGCAGCCACCCCCCGGGGAACACTGAAGCTTTCTTT. Translation gives CASSHPPGNTEAFF.

This sequence joins TRBV15 and TRBJ2-1, with D maybe TRBD1 (6 bases). The CDR3 length is 17 residues. Germline V gene data show CDR1 as LNHNV and CDR2 as YYDKDF (reference sequence). The V and J ends lost 3 bases and 9 bases respectively, with 24 bases between them. CDR3 bases: TGTGCCACCAGCAGGGACAGTTTTTATCAGTTAGATGTTGAGCAGTTCTTC. Its translation: CATSRDSFYQLDVEQFF.

The chain recombines TRBV30 with TRBJ1-3; TRBD1 agrees at 10 bases. Germline V CDR1 and CDR2: GTSNPN, SVGIG (reference sequence). The V gene end was trimmed by 7 bases and the J gene end by 2 bases; junction bases not matched to a gene: 11. The CDR3 has 16 residues. The CDR3 DNA reads as TGTGCCTTGCTTTCCCCGGGACAGGGGACTGGAAACACCATATATTTT. This translates into CALLSPGQGTGNTIYF. Looking up the rest from reference TRBV30 and TRBJ1-3 gives the full variable domain: SQTIHQWPATLVQPVGSPLSLECTVEGTSNPNLYWYRQAAGRGLQLLFYSVGIGQISSEVPQNLSASRPQDRQFILSSKKLLLSDSGFYLCALLSPGQGTGNTIYFGEGSWLTVV.

The CDR3: CASSPRAGMDTQYF. CDR3 in DNA: TGTGCCAGCAGCCCCCGAGCGGGGATGGATACGCAGTATTTT. This sequence joins TRBV5-4 and TRBJ2-3, with 7 bases matching TRBD2. The CDR3 length is 14 residues. J gave up 6 bases and V 4 bases, and 8 bases lay outside the gene matches. Germline CDR1 and CDR2: SGHNT and YYREEE (reference sequence).

This chain's CDR3 is CASSSPGVSYNEQFF. The CDR3 DNA sequence: TGTGCCAGCAGTAGTCCGGGGGTTTCCTACAATGAGCAGTTCTTC. The genes are TRBV28 and TRBJ2-1, with a weak D call TRBD2 (6 bases). The CDR3 is made up of 15 amino acids. Germline assignment: CDR1 MDHEN and CDR2 SYDVKM. V lost 5 bases and J 1 base, leaving 12 bases between the germline ends.

The chain joins TRBV19 to TRBJ2-3; D unresolved. V was shortened by 4 bases and J by 3 bases, with 2 bases between the two germline ends. The CDR3 is 11 residues long. Germline loops: CDR1 LNHDA, CDR2 SQIVND (reference sequence). DNA of the CDR3: TGTGCCAGTAGTACGACAGATACGCAGTATTTT. Encoded protein: CASSTTDTQYF.

This chain joins TRBV7-2 and TRBJ1-1; no reliable D call. This CDR3 comprises 15 residues. The V end lost 1 base, the J end lost 3 bases, and 12 bases lay between the germline ends. Germline-derived CDR1 and CDR2 are SGHTA and FQGNSA. CDR3 residues: CASSLGTTRDTEAFF. DNA for the CDR3: TGTGCCAGCAGCTTAGGAACGACGCGGGACACTGAAGCTTTCTTT.

The chain couples TRBV7-2 to TRBJ2-7; 10 positions agree with TRBD2. In germline, CDR1 is SGHTA, CDR2 FQGNSA. There are 17 residues in the CDR3. The ends lost 0 bases at V and 3 bases at J; junction bases unmatched: 8. For the CDR3, the DNA is TGTGCCAGCAGCTTAGCCCTAGCTAGCGGGAGTGACTACGAGCAGTACTTC. Protein product: CASSLALASGSDYEQYF.

This clone was seen only a few times. CDR3 amino acids: CASSVSGSGFNEQFF. The CDR3 DNA sequence: TGTGCCAGCAGCGTCTCCGGTAGCGGATTCAATGAGCAGTTCTTC. This rearrangement joins TRBV9 to TRBJ2-1; weak D call: TRBD2 (6 bases). Trimming removed 2 bases at V and 6 bases at J, with 15 bases between. CDR3 length equals 15 residues. CDR1 SGDLS and CDR2 YYNGEE come from the germline V gene.

This chain joins TRBV10-3 and TRBJ1-2; D might be TRBD1 (6 bases). The V gene's germline CDR1 is ENHRY and CDR2 SYGVKD. The ends were cut back, 7 bases at V and 6 bases at J, with 15 bases in the middle. This CDR3 region has 13 residues. CDR3 region: CAITAGAKNGYTF. CDR3 coding DNA: TGTGCCATCACTGCAGGGGCGAAGAATGGCTACACCTTC.

The genes are TRBV7-3 and TRBJ2-1; D not resolved. Trimming removed 5 bases at V and 0 bases at J, with 11 bases between. Germline V gene sequence: CDR1 SGHTA, CDR2 FQGTGA. The CDR3 is 15 residues long. CDR3 coding DNA: TGTGCCAGCAGCCTTGAGCTCCTCTCCTACAATGAGCAGTTCTTC. Its protein product is CASSLELLSYNEQFF. Combining the CDR3 with reference TRBV7-3 and TRBJ2-1 gives the whole variable domain GAGVSQTPSNKVTEKGKYVELRCDPISGHTALYWYRQSLGQGPEFLIYFQGTGAADDSGLPNDRFFAVRPEGSVSTLKIQRTERGDSAVYLCASSLELLSYNEQFFGPGTRLTVL.

The genes are TRBV20-1 and TRBJ1-4; D possibly corresponds to TRBD1 (5 bases). V was pared by 3 bases and J by 8 bases, with 10 bases between. Germline-derived CDR1 and CDR2 are DFQATT and SNEGSKA (reference sequence). The CDR3 contains 12 residues. In DNA, the CDR3 is TGCAGTGCTAGTCACAGGTTGGAAAAACTGTTTTTT. Translation: CSASHRLEKLFF.

The chain uses TRBV7-2 and TRBJ2-2, with D tentatively TRBD1 (5 bases). This CDR3 spans 15 amino acids. Germline CDR1 SGHTA, CDR2 FQGNSA. V was pared by 3 bases and J by 1 base, with 9 bases between. The CDR3 sequence: CASSFPRGNTGELFF. The CDR3 DNA reads as TGTGCCAGCAGCTTCCCTAGGGGGAACACCGGGGAGCTGTTTTTT.

The chain employs TRBV4-3 and TRBJ2-5; D is perhaps TRBD1 (6 bases). Germline V gives CDR1 LGHNA, CDR2 YSLEER. This CDR3 has 17 amino acids. V gave up 0 bases and J gave up 2 bases, with 16 bases separating them. Written as DNA, the CDR3 is TGCGCCAGCAGCCAAGAGTGGACGGACAGCCTACAAGAGACCCAGTACTTC. It is translated as CASSQEWTDSLQETQYF.

This chain uses TRBV6-2 or TRBV6-3 with TRBJ2-7, with a weak D call TRBD1 (6 bases). The germline gives CDR1 MNHEY, CDR2 SVGEGT. The V end was cut by 4 bases, the J end by 6 bases, with 13 bases between. This CDR3 spans 13 amino acids. The CDR3: CASSFTGRREQYF. The CDR3 bases are TGTGCCAGCAGTTTTACAGGGCGTCGCGAGCAGTACTTC.

This clone was detected many times. CDR3 bases: TGTGCCAGCAGCCCGGGACAGGGGTTCGGGGAGCTGTTTTTT. Translation gives CASSPGQGFGELFF. The rearrangement uses TRBV3-1 (or the pseudogene TRBV3-2) and TRBJ2-2; 10 bases agree with TRBD1. Germline trimming cut 4 bases from V and 7 bases from J; bases unmatched to any gene: 3. CDR3 length: 14 amino acids. Germline V gene sequence: CDR1 LGHDT, CDR2 YNNKEL (reference sequence).

CDR3 DNA: TGTGCCAGCAACGTGGGGAGTTTTAATGAGCAGTTCTTC. Protein product: CASNVGSFNEQFF. V and J are TRBV12-3 or TRBV12-4 and TRBJ2-1, with a weak D call TRBD2 (5 bases). V lost 7 bases and J 7 bases, leaving 14 bases between the germline ends. The CDR3 totals 13 residues.

This chain uses TRBV9 with TRBJ1-1; D might be TRBD1 (6 bases). Germline-derived CDR1 and CDR2 are SGDLS and YYNGEE. Trimming stripped 3 bases from V and 5 bases from J, with 14 bases between. The CDR3 extends over 14 amino acids. The CDR3 region has the DNA TGTGCCAGCAGCGCCACAGGGTTGGGGACTGAAGCTTTCTTT. It codes for CASSATGLGTEAFF.

V usage is TRBV10-1 and J usage is TRBJ2-3, with D hard to call. The CDR3 covers 15 residues. Germline V CDR1 and CDR2: WNHNN, SYGVQD (reference sequence). V shed 8 bases and J shed 0 bases, with 15 bases lying between them. The CDR3 protein is CASPVQKRSTDTQYF. In nucleotides, the CDR3 is TGCGCCAGCCCAGTTCAAAAGCGTAGCACAGATACGCAGTATTTT.

The rearrangement links TRBV27 to TRBJ2-3; D not resolved. Germline assignment: CDR1 MNHEY and CDR2 SMNVEV (reference sequence). The CDR3 runs 15 residues. V dropped 0 bases and J dropped 6 bases, with 13 bases sitting between them. The CDR3 sequence: CASSLSRKLADTQYF. The CDR3 DNA follows: TGTGCCAGCAGTTTATCGCGCAAGCTCGCCGATACGCAGTATTTT.

This rearrangement joins TRBV7-2 to TRBJ1-2; 7 bases match TRBD1. Trimming took 3 bases from V and 1 from J; bases not matched to a gene: 2. This CDR3 is built from 14 residues. Germline CDR1 SGHTA, CDR2 FQGNSA. The CDR3 coding sequence is TGTGCCAGCAGCTTGGGGACAGATAACTATGGCTACACCTTC. It is translated as CASSLGTDNYGYTF.

V usage is TRBV11-3 and J usage is TRBJ2-3, with D maybe TRBD1 (6 bases). In germline, CDR1 is SGHNT, CDR2 YENEEA. Trimming took 5 bases from V and 1 from J, leaving 13 bases between them. CDR3 size: 15 residues. Here the CDR3 reads CASSRGGHRTDTQYF. The CDR3, as DNA: TGTGCCAGCAGCCGAGGGGGTCATCGCACAGATACGCAGTATTTT.

The chain carries TRBV10-3 and TRBJ2-2; TRBD2 is a possible D gene (5 bases). Germline CDR1 ENHRY, CDR2 SYGVKD. Trimming shortened V by 4 bases and J by 7 bases, and 10 bases separated the two germline ends. This CDR3 comprises 13 residues. CDR3 sequence reads: CAISGTELGELFF. CDR3 nucleotide sequence: TGTGCCATCAGTGGGACTGAGCTCGGGGAGCTGTTTTTT.

The chain links TRBV28 to TRBJ1-5; perhaps TRBD1 as D (5 bases). The V and J ends lost 4 bases and 10 bases respectively, with 17 bases between them. Looked up from germline, CDR1 is MDHEN and CDR2 is SYDVKM. This CDR3 comprises 14 residues. CDR3 sequence reads: CASSSTGPAIPQHF. The CDR3 DNA is TGTGCCAGCAGTTCCACAGGTCCCGCGATTCCCCAGCATTTT.